A single sample is the source of the 25 T cell receptor beta chains below, sequenced in a study of blood T cell repertoires in COVID-19. TCRdb's table, derived via immunoSEQ multiplex PCR, lists solely in-frame clones and lacks some. The repertoire holds roughly 480,000 clones, with approximately 89% as singletons. The sample taken for sequencing was peripheral blood. The receptors originated from a man between 18 and 35 years old with COVID-19, enrolled during active disease.

The J gene is TRBJ1-6, the V gene TRBV3-1 (or the pseudogene TRBV3-2), with D uncertain. Germline CDR1 LGHDT, CDR2 YNNKEL (reference sequence). The CDR3 covers 13 residues. Trimming removed 0 bases from V and 9 bases from J, with 6 bases in between. Written as DNA, the CDR3 is TGTGCCAGCAGCCAAGATCGGAGTTCACCCCTCCACTTT. Translation gives CASSQDRSSPLHF.

The chain has TRBV5-8 and TRBJ1-4; D is possibly TRBD1 (5 bases). Per the germline V gene, CDR1 is SGHTS and CDR2 is YDEGEE. Trimming took off 7 bases at V and 2 bases at J, with 15 bases between the two ends. The CDR3 totals 15 residues. CDR3 protein: CASYAIGGTNEKLFF. CDR3 nucleotides: TGTGCCAGCTACGCGATCGGGGGTACTAATGAAAAACTGTTTTTT.

In nucleotides, the CDR3 is TGTGCCAGTAGTTCCAACTCCTACGAGCAGTACTTC. Protein: CASSSNSYEQYF. J is TRBJ2-7 and V is TRBV19; D is undetermined. V was shortened by 5 bases and J by 0 bases, with 5 bases between the two germline ends. Germline CDR1 and CDR2: LNHDA and SQIVND (reference sequence). CDR3 length: 12 amino acids.

V gene TRBV2 combines with J gene TRBJ2-2, with D perhaps TRBD1 (5 bases). Trimming removed 3 bases at V and 1 base at J, with 9 bases between. Germline values: CDR1 SNHLY, CDR2 FYNNEI. This CDR3 contains 15 residues. The CDR3 reads CASSEGDRNTGELFF. In DNA form, the CDR3 reads TGTGCCAGCAGTGAGGGTGACAGGAACACCGGGGAGCTGTTTTTT.

The V and J genes are TRBV30 and TRBJ2-5; D not certain. CDR3 length equals 11 residues. V was cut by 0 bases and J by 5 bases, with 4 bases left in between. Germline V gives CDR1 GTSNPN, CDR2 SVGIG (reference sequence). CDR3 sequence: CAWSVSETQYF. The CDR3 DNA sequence: TGTGCCTGGAGTGTATCGGAGACCCAGTACTTC.

This chain joins TRBV4-1 and TRBJ2-7, with 7 nucleotides matching TRBD1. V shed 1 base, J shed 3 bases, and the junction held 6 bases outside the gene matches. This CDR3 spans 15 amino acids. The germline V gene encodes CDR1 MGHRA and CDR2 YSYEKL. CDR3 in DNA: TGCGCCAGCAGCCAAGTGACAGGGAACCACTACGAGCAGTACTTC. Translating it yields CASSQVTGNHYEQYF.

The V and J genes are TRBV12-3 or TRBV12-4 and TRBJ2-5, with TRBD1 matching over 7 bases. The CDR3 has 13 residues. Losses at the gene ends were 5 bases for V and 8 bases for J; bases not matched to a gene: 8. The CDR3 sequence: CASSRTGRGTQYF. CDR3 in DNA: TGTGCCAGCAGTCGGACAGGAAGGGGAACCCAGTACTTC.

The chain combines TRBV11-3 with TRBJ2-1, with 7 positions matching TRBD2. The CDR3 contains 12 residues. Germline V gene sequence: CDR1 SGHNT, CDR2 YENEEA. V lost 4 bases, J lost 10 bases, and 4 bases stayed unmatched. CDR3 sequence reads: CASSSGLEEQFF. CDR3 nucleotide sequence: TGTGCCAGCAGCTCAGGACTAGAAGAGCAGTTCTTC.

The J gene is TRBJ1-3, the V gene TRBV13; D gene uncertain. Per the germline V gene, CDR1 is PRHDT and CDR2 is FYEKMQ (reference sequence). Trimming removed 1 base from V and 2 bases from J, with 9 bases in between. The CDR3 loop spans 15 amino acids. The CDR3 DNA follows: TGTGCCAGCAGCTTAGTGGCCTCCCCTGGAAACACCATATATTTT. This codes for CASSLVASPGNTIYF.

The rearrangement joins TRBV27 to TRBJ2-1, with 8 bases aligning to TRBD2. V dropped 5 bases and J dropped 10; count of bases not matched to a gene: 7. This CDR3 has 13 amino acids. CDR1 MNHEY and CDR2 SMNVEV come from the germline V gene (reference sequence). In DNA, the CDR3 is TGTGCCAGCAGTCAGACTAGCGATGGCGAGCAGTTCTTC. As protein: CASSQTSDGEQFF.

The J gene is TRBJ1-1, the V gene TRBV5-1; 7 bases align to TRBD1. Germline V CDR1 and CDR2: SGHRS, YFSETQ. The CDR3 is made up of 13 amino acids. V trimming: 7 bases; J trimming: 0 bases; junction bases outside the gene matches: 3. The CDR3 nucleotides are TGCGCCAGCCGGGGACAGATGAACACTGAAGCTTTCTTT. Its protein product is CASRGQMNTEAFF. Filled out from reference TRBV5-1 and TRBJ1-1, the complete variable domain reads KAGVTQTPRYLIKTRGQQVTLSCSPISGHRSVSWYQQTPGQGLQFLFEYFSETQRNKGNFPGRFSGRQFSNSRSEMNVSTLELGDSALYLCASRGQMNTEAFFGQGTRLTVV.

The V and J genes are TRBV6-6 and TRBJ2-5; no reliable D call. The V and J ends lost 6 bases and 7 bases respectively, with 9 bases between them. The CDR3 runs to 11 residues. Germline lookup yields CDR1 MNHNY and CDR2 SVGAGI (reference sequence). The CDR3 region has the DNA TGTGCCAGCAGGGAGTTAGGGACCCAGTACTTC. Translating gives CASRELGTQYF.

The genes are TRBV24-1 and TRBJ1-4; a possible D gene is TRBD1 (6 bases). The germline V gene encodes CDR1 KGHDR and CDR2 SFDVKD. Trimming stripped 10 bases from V and 2 bases from J, with 13 bases between. This CDR3 contains 14 residues. CDR3 coding DNA: TGTGCCACAAGAGACAGGCGGACTAATGAAAAACTGTTTTTT. Encoded protein: CATRDRRTNEKLFF.

J is TRBJ1-2 and V is TRBV5-1; maybe TRBD1 (5 bases). The CDR3 is 13 residues long. CDR1 is SGHRS and CDR2 is YFSETQ in the germline V gene. Deletions cut 5 bases from V and 2 bases from J, with 10 bases between. CDR3: CASRLAGNYGYTF. The DNA of the CDR3 is TGCGCCAGCAGATTAGCAGGGAACTATGGCTACACCTTC.

V and J are TRBV19 and TRBJ1-5; 8 bases align to TRBD1. The CDR3 runs 18 residues. Losses at the gene ends were 5 bases for V and 3 bases for J; bases not matched to a gene: 15. Germline lookup yields CDR1 LNHDA and CDR2 SQIVND (reference sequence). CDR3 loop: CASSPRPSGTGINQPQHF. Written as DNA, the CDR3 is TGTGCCAGTAGTCCTCGTCCATCCGGGACAGGCATCAATCAGCCCCAGCATTTT.

This clone was observed a few times. V usage is TRBV5-4 and J usage is TRBJ2-7; 9 nucleotides align to TRBD2. CDR3 length: 14 residues. V was clipped by 0 bases and J by 7 bases; unmatched bases: 5. Germline CDR1 and CDR2: SGHNT and YYREEE (reference sequence). CDR3 sequence: CASSLESLAGEQYF. CDR3 in DNA: TGTGCCAGCAGCTTGGAGAGTCTAGCGGGGGAGCAGTACTTC. Complete variable domain (other parts from reference TRBV5-4 and TRBJ2-7): ETGVTQSPTHLIKTRGQQVTLRCSSQSGHNTVSWYQQALGQGPQFIFQYYREEENGRGNFPPRFSGLQFPNYSSELNVNALELDDSALYLCASSLESLAGEQYFGPGTRLTVT.

This CDR3 reads CASSLDLGPTDTQYF. The CDR3 DNA reads TGCGCCAGCAGCTTGGACCTCGGTCCCACAGATACGCAGTATTTT. The gene calls are TRBV5-1 and TRBJ2-3; no definite D call. This CDR3 is 15 amino acids long. V gave up 0 bases and J gave up 2 bases, with 10 bases separating them. Germline V gene sequence: CDR1 SGHRS, CDR2 YFSETQ.

This chain connects TRBV14 to TRBJ2-7; 11 positions agree with TRBD1. This CDR3 spans 15 amino acids. V lost 4 bases and J lost 1; bases outside the gene matches: 3. Germline lookup yields CDR1 SGHDN and CDR2 FVKESK. CDR3 DNA: TGTGCCAGCAGCCGGACAGGGGGCAAGTCCTACGAGCAGTACTTC. Amino acid sequence: CASSRTGGKSYEQYF. The full variable domain, in which reference TRBV14 and TRBJ2-7 provide the parts outside the CDR3, is EAGVTQFPSHSVIEKGQTVTLRCDPISGHDNLYWYRRVMGKEIKFLLHFVKESKQDESGMPNNRFLAERTGGTYSTLKVQPAELEDSGVYFCASSRTGGKSYEQYFGPGTRLTVT.

The chain links TRBV19 to TRBJ2-5; 7 bases fit TRBD1. The trim removed 6 bases at V and 7 bases at J, leaving 11 bases unmatched. CDR3 length: 14 residues. Germline V gene sequence: CDR1 LNHDA, CDR2 SQIVND (reference sequence). In DNA, the CDR3 is TGTGCCAGTAGGGAATTACAGGGGAGCGGGACCCAGTACTTC. This encodes CASRELQGSGTQYF.

The sample holds a few counts of this clone. The chain carries TRBV7-6 and TRBJ2-1; the D gene is possibly TRBD2 (5 bases). CDR1 is SGHVS, CDR2 FNYEAQ, per germline. The CDR3 has 17 amino acids. Trimming left V 1 base short and J 6 bases short, with 19 bases between. The CDR3 nucleotides are TGTGCCAGCAGCTTAGATTTAGGGCAGACCCGGGGCAATGAGCAGTTCTTC. Amino acid sequence: CASSLDLGQTRGNEQFF.

This clone was seen only once. The chain recombines TRBV24-1 with TRBJ2-3; D unclear. Trimming cost V 2 bases and J 6 bases, with 11 bases left between them. The length of the CDR3 is 14 residues. The germline V gene encodes CDR1 KGHDR and CDR2 SFDVKD. CDR3 DNA: TGTGCCACCAGTGATTCCACGCCCCGGGATACGCAGTATTTT. Its translation is CATSDSTPRDTQYF.

The chain is built from TRBV27 and TRBJ1-2, with a possible D match to TRBD1 (6 bases). CDR1 is MNHEY, CDR2 SMNVEV, per germline (reference sequence). The CDR3 runs to 16 residues. Trimming took 2 bases from V and 4 from J, leaving 17 bases between them. CDR3 in amino acids: CASSLRQGLAGYGYTF. Here the CDR3 DNA reads TGTGCCAGCAGTTTAAGGCAGGGGCTCGCCGGCTATGGCTACACCTTC.

V is TRBV9 and J is TRBJ1-2, with D tentatively TRBD1 (5 bases). Trimming took 3 bases from V and 4 from J, leaving 13 bases between them. This CDR3 has 14 residues. Germline-derived CDR1 and CDR2 are SGDLS and YYNGEE. This CDR3 reads CASSAQGGIYGYTF. The CDR3, as DNA: TGTGCCAGCAGCGCGCAGGGAGGTATCTATGGCTACACCTTC.

The chain carries TRBV21-1 and TRBJ2-1; the D call in the table, TRBD1, was not verified against the DNA. TRBV21-1 is annotated as a pseudogene. The CDR3 is made up of 17 amino acids. Here the CDR3 DNA reads TGTGCCAGCAGCAAAGCTCCCGTGGACAGCCTAAACAATGAGCAGTTCTTC. It codes for CASSKAPVDSLNNEQFF.

This clone has a single count. V and J are TRBV23-1 and TRBJ2-3; 7 bases align to TRBD1. TRBV23-1 is filed as an ORF, its function uncertain. V was pared by 6 bases and J by 7 bases, with 10 bases of the junction left unmatched. The CDR3 consists of 14 residues. The CDR3 region has the DNA TGCGCCAGCAGGACAGGGCCTACCCGTCATACGCAGTATTTT. Encoded protein: CASRTGPTRHTQYF.